Shown below are 9 T cell receptor beta chains from a single sample sequenced in a study of T cell changes during pregnancy in multiple sclerosis. Data came from immunoSEQ multiplex PCR; TCRdb stores just in-frame clones and leaves some out. The table shows over 50,000 clones, with roughly 86% occurring only once. The source material was peripheral blood, sampled in the first trimester of pregnancy. The receptor source for this set is a female donor with multiple sclerosis, enrolled in a pregnancy study.

The chain employs TRBV6-4 and TRBJ2-3, with TRBD2 as a possible D gene (5 bases). This CDR3 comprises 16 residues. Germline lookup yields CDR1 MRHNA and CDR2 SNTAGT. Trimming pared 3 bases from V and 5 bases from J, leaving 18 bases between. CDR3 sequence reads: CASSESGLAGGDTQYF. DNA for the CDR3: TGTGCCAGCAGTGAATCCGGGCTAGCCGGAGGAGATACGCAGTATTTT.

This chain links TRBV7-9 with TRBJ2-7; 7 nucleotides match TRBD2. With V trimmed by 2 bases and J by 6 bases, 16 bases remained unmatched. CDR3 size: 17 residues. Looked up from germline, CDR1 is SEHNR and CDR2 is FQNEAQ (reference sequence). The CDR3 coding sequence is TGTGCCAGCAGCTTATTCACTGTGCGCGGGAGAAAATCCGAGCAGTACTTC. Amino acids: CASSLFTVRGRKSEQYF.

The rearrangement uses TRBV6-5 and TRBJ2-3, with 7 bases that match TRBD2. CDR3 length: 13 residues. The germline CDR1 and CDR2 sequences are MNHEY and SVGAGI. J lost 3 bases, V lost 9 bases, and 6 bases had no gene match. CDR3 amino acids: CASRRGITDTQYF. In DNA, the CDR3 is TGTGCCAGTCGGCGGGGGATTACAGATACGCAGTATTTT.

The rearrangement uses TRBV28 and TRBJ1-5; the match to TRBD1 covers 7 bases. The CDR3 sequence is 17 residues long. After removal of 7 bases from V and 0 bases from J, the junction contained 12 bases not matched to a gene. Germline CDR1 reads MDHEN; CDR2 reads SYDVKM. CDR3 amino acids: CASTLSGTAYSNQPQHF. CDR3 sequence (DNA): TGTGCCAGCACCCTTTCCGGGACAGCTTATAGCAATCAGCCCCAGCATTTT.

The V call is TRBV5-6, the J call TRBJ1-5; unclear D gene. CDR3 length: 15 residues. Germline V CDR1 and CDR2: SGHDT, YYEEEE. The V gene lost 1 base and the J gene lost 0 bases, with 8 bases spanning the gap. CDR3 sequence reads: CASSLSQISNQPQHF. CDR3 DNA: TGTGCCAGCAGCTTGAGTCAGATTAGCAATCAGCCCCAGCATTTT.

This chain joins TRBV6-6 and TRBJ1-3, with D possibly matching TRBD1 (5 bases). The germline V gene encodes CDR1 MNHNY and CDR2 SVGAGI (reference sequence). Trimming pared 7 bases from V and 0 bases from J, leaving 16 bases between. The CDR3 totals 16 residues. CDR3 sequence: CASTSNGGVSGNTIYF. The CDR3 DNA sequence: TGTGCCAGCACCTCCAACGGGGGGGTCTCTGGAAACACCATATATTTT.

The chain uses TRBV2 and TRBJ2-6; D is ambiguous. The CDR3 is 15 residues long. Between the trimmed V and J ends, which lost 6 bases and 1 base, there was a span of 10 bases. Germline-derived CDR1 and CDR2 are SNHLY and FYNNEI. In DNA, the CDR3 is TGTGCCAGCAGCCCCCTGCAGTCTGGGGCCAACGTCCTGACTTTC. Its protein product is CASSPLQSGANVLTF.

The J gene is TRBJ1-1, the V gene TRBV29-1; D gene uncertain. The CDR3 has 10 residues. Trimming removed 7 bases from V and 8 bases from J, with 11 bases in between. Germline CDR1 and CDR2: SQVTM and ANQGSEA. CDR3 DNA sequence: TGCAGCGCCGGGGAGACAGAAGCTTTCTTT. Translation gives CSAGETEAFF.

This clone was counted once. The gene calls are TRBV25-1 and TRBJ1-1; TRBD1 is a possible D gene (6 bases). This CDR3 spans 17 amino acids. V was trimmed by 1 base and J by 2 bases, leaving 17 bases between them. Germline assignment: CDR1 MGHDK and CDR2 SYGVNS. For the CDR3, the DNA is TGTGCCAGCAGTGAATCTTGGACCGGGACAAGAAACACTGAAGCTTTCTTT. Translated: CASSESWTGTRNTEAFF.